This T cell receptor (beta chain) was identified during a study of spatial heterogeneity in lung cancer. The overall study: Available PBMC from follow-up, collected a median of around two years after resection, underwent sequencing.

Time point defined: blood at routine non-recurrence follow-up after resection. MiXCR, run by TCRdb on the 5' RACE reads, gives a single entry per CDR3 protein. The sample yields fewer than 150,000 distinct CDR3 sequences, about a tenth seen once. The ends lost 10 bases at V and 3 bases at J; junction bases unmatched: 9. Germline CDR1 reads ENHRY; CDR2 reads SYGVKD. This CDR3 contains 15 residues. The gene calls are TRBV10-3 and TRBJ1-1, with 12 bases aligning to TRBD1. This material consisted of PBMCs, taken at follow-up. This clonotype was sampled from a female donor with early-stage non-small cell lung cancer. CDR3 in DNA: TGTGCCACACGGGACAGGGGGCGGGATGACACTGAAGCTTTCTTT. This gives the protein CATRDRGRDDTEAFF.